These 14 T cell receptor beta chains were sequenced from one sample in a study of cytomegalovirus exposure and HLA in healthy donors. Primers included in the PCR were 60 Vbeta and 13 Jbeta primers. Libraries were prepared by immunoSEQ multiplex PCR; TCRdb keeps only in-frame clonotypes and omits some of them. The profile shows around 140,000 clones, around 87% of them singletons. Sample: PBMCs. The receptors shown here come from a young woman in good health and CMV-seronegative.

This rearrangement joins TRBV14 to TRBJ2-3; TRBD2 agrees at 7 bases. CDR1 is SGHDN, CDR2 FVKESK, per germline. This CDR3 comprises 14 residues. V trimming: 1 base; J trimming: 4 bases; junction bases outside the gene matches: 2. Written as DNA, the CDR3 is TGTGCCAGCAGCCAAGCGGGGAGGGCAGATACGCAGTATTTT. It codes for CASSQAGRADTQYF.

The rearrangement joins TRBV10-3 to TRBJ2-5; tentative D call: TRBD2 (5 bases). CDR3 length equals 14 residues. Germline V gene lookup returns CDR1 ENHRY and CDR2 SYGVKD. The V gene lost 3 bases and the J gene lost 4 bases, with 12 bases spanning the gap. CDR3 protein: CAISDSGRGETQYF. The DNA for the CDR3 is TGTGCCATCAGTGACTCGGGGAGAGGAGAGACCCAGTACTTC.

This clone has a single count. This chain links TRBV5-6 with TRBJ2-7; a weak D match, TRBD1 (6 bases). CDR1 and CDR2 (germline): SGHDT, YYEEEE. The CDR3 is 15 amino acids. V gave up 4 bases and J gave up 6 bases, with 20 bases separating them. The DNA for the CDR3 is TGTGCCAGCAGCCCGACCACAGGGTGGAACGGCGAGCAGTACTTC. Translated: CASSPTTGWNGEQYF.

The chain links TRBV18 to TRBJ1-6, with TRBD1 as a possible D gene (6 bases). V lost 3 bases and J lost 10, with 13 bases in between. The CDR3 extends over 14 amino acids. Germline CDR1 is KGHSH and CDR2 is LQKENI. CDR3 sequence: CASSPPGHQSPLHF. The CDR3 DNA reads as TGTGCCAGCTCACCGCCGGGACACCAGTCACCCCTCCACTTT. The whole variable domain, remainder taken from reference TRBV18 and TRBJ1-6, is NAGVMQNPRHLVRRRGQEARLRCSPMKGHSHVYWYRQLPEEGLKFMVYLQKENIIDESGMPKERFSAEFPKEGPSILRIQQVVRGDSAAYFCASSPPGHQSPLHFGNGTRLTVT.

The chain recombines TRBV28 with TRBJ2-7; unclear D gene. Deletions cut 2 bases from V and 3 bases from J, with 2 bases between. CDR1 is MDHEN and CDR2 is SYDVKM in the germline V gene. The CDR3 runs to 11 residues. The CDR3 reads CASSLHYEQYF. The DNA of the CDR3 is TGTGCCAGCAGTTTACACTACGAGCAGTACTTC.

The chain has TRBV7-9 and TRBJ1-4; tentatively, D is TRBD1 (6 bases). V was pared by 7 bases and J by 6 bases, with 18 bases between. Germline CDR1 SEHNR, CDR2 FQNEAQ (reference sequence). The CDR3 runs to 15 residues. CDR3 sequence reads: CASTSARGAYEKLFF. The CDR3 DNA sequence: TGTGCCAGCACCTCGGCCCGGGGGGCCTATGAAAAACTGTTTTTT.

The chain has TRBV19 and TRBJ2-5; 12 positions agree with TRBD2. The CDR3 totals 15 residues. Trimming removed 2 bases from V and 10 bases from J; junction bases left unmatched: 8. Germline values: CDR1 LNHDA, CDR2 SQIVND (reference sequence). CDR3: CASSIILAGGPFQYF. CDR3 coding DNA: TGTGCCAGTAGTATAATACTAGCGGGGGGACCCTTCCAGTACTTC. Filled out from reference TRBV19 and TRBJ2-5, the complete variable domain reads DGGITQSPKYLFRKEGQNVTLSCEQNLNHDAMYWYRQDPGQGLRLIYYSQIVNDFQKGDIAEGYSVSREKKESFPLTVTSAQKNPTAFYLCASSIILAGGPFQYFGPGTRLLVL.

The J gene is TRBJ2-7, the V gene TRBV19; no clear D gene. The J call is uncertain, as TRBJ2-1 better fits the DNA end. The V gene's germline CDR1 is LNHDA and CDR2 SQIVND (reference sequence). The CDR3 is 12 amino acids. The CDR3 loop reads CASSISANEQFF. The DNA of the CDR3 is TGTGCCAGTAGTATAAGCGCCAATGAGCAGTTCTTC.

The chain recombines TRBV19 with TRBJ2-1; TRBD2 matches at 12 bases. This CDR3 comprises 16 residues. Germline CDR1 LNHDA, CDR2 SQIVND (reference sequence). With 7 bases clipped from V and 6 bases from J, the junction kept 10 bases outside the gene matches. This chain's CDR3 is CASTLAGGVRVNEQFF. The DNA of the CDR3 is TGTGCCAGTACTCTAGCGGGAGGGGTAAGGGTCAATGAGCAGTTCTTC.

This sequence joins TRBV4-2 and TRBJ1-1; 7 bases line up with TRBD1. J was trimmed by 1 base and V by 7 bases; bases with no gene match: 3. The CDR3 runs 13 residues. Germline CDR1 LGHNA, CDR2 YNFKEQ. This CDR3 reads CASTRTGNTEAFF. CDR3 in DNA: TGTGCCAGCACTCGGACAGGGAACACTGAAGCTTTCTTT.

About this clone: Other DNA sequences in this specimen translate into the identical CDR3. The CDR3 region is CAAMPGQGMETQYF. The DNA of the CDR3 is TGTGCCGCAATGCCGGGGCAGGGGATGGAGACCCAGTACTTC. This chain joins TRBV30 and TRBJ2-5, with D maybe TRBD1 (6 bases). Trimming shortened V by 8 bases and J by 5 bases, and 21 bases separated the two germline ends. The germline gives CDR1 GTSNPN, CDR2 SVGIG (reference sequence). CDR3 length: 14 residues.

The chain combines TRBV10-3 with TRBJ1-6, with 8 bases aligning to TRBD1. CDR1 and CDR2 from the germline V gene are ENHRY and SYGVKD. The CDR3 consists of 14 residues. V lost 2 bases and J lost 9; bases outside the gene matches: 3. In DNA form, the CDR3 reads TGTGCCATCAGTGAGGACAGGGGAGGTTCACCCCTCCACTTT. Protein sequence: CAISEDRGGSPLHF.

The J gene is TRBJ1-6, the V gene TRBV11-1, with no clear D. The V gene's germline CDR1 is SGHAT and CDR2 FQDESV (reference sequence). CDR3 size: 16 residues. Trimming removed 5 bases from V and 7 bases from J, with 18 bases in between. CDR3 region: CASSPRGSLANSPLHF. The DNA of the CDR3 is TGTGCCAGCAGCCCCCGGGGAAGTTTGGCCAATTCACCCCTCCACTTT. Based on the CDR3 plus reference TRBV11-1 and TRBJ1-6, the full variable domain is EAEVAQSPRYKITEKSQAVAFWCDPISGHATLYWYRQILGQGPELLVQFQDESVVDDSQLPKDRFSAERLKGVDSTLKIQPAELGDSAMYLCASSPRGSLANSPLHFGNGTRLTVT.

As to this clone: The junction departs from germline at one end; a sequencing error may be responsible. J is TRBJ2-7 and V is TRBV7-9; TRBD2 matches at 7 bases. Germline CDR1 reads SEHNR; CDR2 reads FQNEAQ (reference sequence). The CDR3 is made up of 17 amino acids. The CDR3 region has the DNA TGTTCCAGCAGCGCGGGGGACGGACGCCCACGAGCCTACGAGCAGTACTTC. It translates to CSSSAGDGRPRAYEQYF.